These T cell receptor beta chains were read from a single sample in a study of Graves' ophthalmopathy and Graves' hyperthyroidism. TCRdb re-called the multiplex PCR reads with MiXCR, one entry per CDR3 protein. The sample records 1 million to 1.3 million distinct CDR3 sequences, about 35% being singletons. The sequenced sample consisted of peripheral blood or thyroid tissue (not recorded which). The receptors were gathered from an adult man with Graves' hyperthyroidism. Each CDR3 is given with its conserved first and last residue. Fields, in order: J gene, V gene, D gene, clone size, CDR3 DNA, CDR3 protein. D genes are given only for firm matches. A clone size is listed for some rows: how often the clone was seen (once, few, many), or a class if it is expanded.

TRBJ1-2 TRBV20-1 NA many TGCAGTGCTACAGAGTTCCCCTATGGCTACACCTTC CSATEFPYGYTF
TRBJ1-2 TRBV7-2 NA NA TGTGCCAGCAGCTTTAATTCCTTCCGGGCCGTAGGGGGCTACACCTTC CASSFNSFRAVGGYTF
TRBJ2-5 TRBV6-5 NA NA TGTGCCAGCACCTCTCGCAGAGAACAAGAGACCCAGTACTTC CASTSRREQETQYF
TRBJ2-5 TRBV5-1 NA NA TGTGCCAGCCGGAGGGACGCCGAAGAGACCCTGTACTTC CASRRDAEETLYF
TRBJ2-5 TRBV28 NA NA TGTGCCAGCAAGGGATGGGGTCAAGAGACCCAGTACTTC CASKGWGQETQYF
TRBJ1-5 TRBV16 NA NA TGTGCCAGAACCCCTTATAGCAATCAGCCCCAGCATTTT CARTPYSNQPQHF
TRBJ1-5 TRBV5-1 TRBD1 many TGCGCCAGCAGCGAGGGACAGGGAGATCAGCCCCAGCATTTT CASSEGQGDQPQHF
TRBJ1-1 TRBV9 TRBD1 few TGTGCCAGCAGCGTAGGCCAGGGGGCTGAAGCTTTCTTT CASSVGQGAEAFF
TRBJ2-5 TRBV2 TRBD2 NA TGTGCCAGTCTTTCGATAGCGGGGGCCAGAGAAGAGACCCAGTACTTC CASLSIAGAREETQYF
TRBJ1-1 TRBV10-3 NA many TGTGCCATCAGTAGAGGAGAGACAGGTCTTGGGGGTTACACTGAAGCTTTCTTT CAISRGETGLGGYTEAFF
TRBJ2-7 TRBV20-1 NA many TGCAGTGCGAGGGGGGGCGAAGGAGTTGCCTACGAGCAGTACTTC CSARGGEGVAYEQYF
TRBJ2-6 TRBV29-1 NA NA TGCAGCGTTGTAGGGGGACCTGGGGCCAACGTCCTGACTTTC CSVVGGPGANVLTF
TRBJ2-6 TRBV24-1 TRBD1 NA TGTGCCACCAGTGACAAGACAGGGTGGGCCAACGTCCTGACTTTC CATSDKTGWANVLTF